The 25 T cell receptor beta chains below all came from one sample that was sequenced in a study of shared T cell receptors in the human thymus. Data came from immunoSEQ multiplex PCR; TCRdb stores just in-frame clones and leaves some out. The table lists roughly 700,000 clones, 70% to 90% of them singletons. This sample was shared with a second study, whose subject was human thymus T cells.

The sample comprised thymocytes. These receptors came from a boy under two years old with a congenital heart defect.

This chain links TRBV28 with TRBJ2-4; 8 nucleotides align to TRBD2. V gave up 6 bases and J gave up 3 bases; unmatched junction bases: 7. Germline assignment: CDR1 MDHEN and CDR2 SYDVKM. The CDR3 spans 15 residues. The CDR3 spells CASSRFGGDKNIQYF. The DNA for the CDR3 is TGTGCCAGCAGCCGCTTCGGGGGGGACAAAAACATTCAGTACTTC.

The CDR3 protein is CASSDRSPSLNLQETQYF. CDR3 nucleotides: TGTGCCAGCAGTGATAGGAGTCCTAGCCTAAACCTCCAAGAGACCCAGTACTTC. V and J are TRBV6-1 and TRBJ2-5, with D possibly TRBD2 on 5 matching bases. Trimming removed 3 bases from V and 1 base from J, with 21 bases in between. This CDR3 contains 18 residues. Germline V gives CDR1 MNHNS, CDR2 SASEGT.

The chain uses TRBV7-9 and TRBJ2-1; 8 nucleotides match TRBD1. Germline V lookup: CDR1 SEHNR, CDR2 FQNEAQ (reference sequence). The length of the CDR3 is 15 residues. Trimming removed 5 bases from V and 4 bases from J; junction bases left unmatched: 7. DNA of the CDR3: TGTGCCAGCAGCCACACAGGGGGTGGATACAATGAGCAGTTCTTC. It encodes CASSHTGGGYNEQFF. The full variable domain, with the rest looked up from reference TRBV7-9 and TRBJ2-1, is DTGVSQNPRHKITKRGQNVTFRCDPISEHNRLYWYRQTLGQGPEFLTYFQNEAQLEKSRLLSDRFSAERPKGSFSTLEIQRTEQGDSAMYLCASSHTGGGYNEQFFGPGTRLTVL.

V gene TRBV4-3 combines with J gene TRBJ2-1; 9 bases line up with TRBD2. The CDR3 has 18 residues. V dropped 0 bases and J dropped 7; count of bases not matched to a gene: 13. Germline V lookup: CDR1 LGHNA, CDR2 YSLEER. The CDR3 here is CASSQDAGSGRRANEQFF. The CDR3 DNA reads TGCGCCAGCAGCCAAGATGCGGGAAGCGGGAGGAGGGCAAATGAGCAGTTCTTC.

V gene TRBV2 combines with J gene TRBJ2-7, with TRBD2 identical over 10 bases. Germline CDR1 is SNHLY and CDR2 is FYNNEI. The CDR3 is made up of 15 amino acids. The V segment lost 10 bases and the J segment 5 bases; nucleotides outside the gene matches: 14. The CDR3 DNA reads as TGTGCCATCAAGCCCCAGCCTAGCGGGAGAGACGAGCAGTACTTC. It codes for CAIKPQPSGRDEQYF.

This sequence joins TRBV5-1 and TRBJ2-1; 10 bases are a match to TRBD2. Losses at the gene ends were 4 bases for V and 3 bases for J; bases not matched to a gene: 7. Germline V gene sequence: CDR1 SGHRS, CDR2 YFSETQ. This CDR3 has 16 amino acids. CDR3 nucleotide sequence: TGCGCCAGCAGCGGGGAGCGGGAGGGACACTACAATGAGCAGTTCTTC. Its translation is CASSGEREGHYNEQFF. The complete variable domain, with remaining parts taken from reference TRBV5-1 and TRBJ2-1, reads KAGVTQTPRYLIKTRGQQVTLSCSPISGHRSVSWYQQTPGQGLQFLFEYFSETQRNKGNFPGRFSGRQFSNSRSEMNVSTLELGDSALYLCASSGEREGHYNEQFFGPGTRLTVL.

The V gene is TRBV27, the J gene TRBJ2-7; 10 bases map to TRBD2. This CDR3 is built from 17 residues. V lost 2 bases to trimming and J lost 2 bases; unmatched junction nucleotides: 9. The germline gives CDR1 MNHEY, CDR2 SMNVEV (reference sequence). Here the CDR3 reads CASSLGAPSGSPYEQYF. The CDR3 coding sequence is TGTGCCAGCAGTTTAGGTGCCCCTAGCGGGAGCCCCTACGAGCAGTACTTC.

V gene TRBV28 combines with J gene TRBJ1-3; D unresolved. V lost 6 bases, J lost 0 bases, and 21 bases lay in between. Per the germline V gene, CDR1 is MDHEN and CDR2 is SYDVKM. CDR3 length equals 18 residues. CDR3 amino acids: CASSLSPTTAYSGNTIYF. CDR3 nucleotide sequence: TGTGCCAGCAGCCTATCCCCTACCACCGCCTACTCTGGAAACACCATATATTTT.

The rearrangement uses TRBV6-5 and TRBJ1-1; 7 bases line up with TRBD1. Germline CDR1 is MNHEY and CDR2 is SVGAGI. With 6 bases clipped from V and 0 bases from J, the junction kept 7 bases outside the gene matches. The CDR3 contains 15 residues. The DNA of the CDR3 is TGTGCCAGCAGGGTGGGGGGACAGATGAACACTGAAGCTTTCTTT. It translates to CASRVGGQMNTEAFF.

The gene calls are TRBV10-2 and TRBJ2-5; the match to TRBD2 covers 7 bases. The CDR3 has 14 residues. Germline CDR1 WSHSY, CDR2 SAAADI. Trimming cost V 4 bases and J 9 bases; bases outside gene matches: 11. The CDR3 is CASSGTSGVRAQYF. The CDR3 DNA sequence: TGCGCCAGCAGTGGGACTAGTGGGGTTCGGGCCCAGTACTTC.

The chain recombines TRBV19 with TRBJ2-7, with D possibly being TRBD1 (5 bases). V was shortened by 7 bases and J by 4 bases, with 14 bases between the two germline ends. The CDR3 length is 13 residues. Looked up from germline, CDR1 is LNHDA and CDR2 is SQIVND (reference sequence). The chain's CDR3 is CASKGPTAYEQYF. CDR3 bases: TGTGCCAGTAAGGGGCCTACCGCGTACGAGCAGTACTTC.

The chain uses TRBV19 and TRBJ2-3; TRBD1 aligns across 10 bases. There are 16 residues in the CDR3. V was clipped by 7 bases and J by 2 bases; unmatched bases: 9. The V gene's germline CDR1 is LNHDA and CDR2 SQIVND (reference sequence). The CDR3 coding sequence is TGTGCCAGTACCTTTAAAGGGACAGGGGACACAGATACGCAGTATTTT. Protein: CASTFKGTGDTDTQYF.

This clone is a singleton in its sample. The CDR3 sequence is CASSPSSGRGTGELFF. DNA of the CDR3: TGTGCCAGCAGTCCGTCTAGCGGGAGGGGGACCGGGGAGCTGTTTTTT. This sequence joins TRBV27 and TRBJ2-2, with 12 bases lining up with TRBD2. Germline V gene data show CDR1 as MNHEY and CDR2 as SMNVEV (reference sequence). V shed 5 bases and J 5 bases; nucleotides not matched to a gene: 6. The CDR3 covers 16 residues.

The CDR3 DNA is TGTGCCAGCAGCCATCCACTAGCGCCCTACAATGAGCAGTTCTTC. It is translated as CASSHPLAPYNEQFF. The chain has TRBV4-2 and TRBJ2-1; 7 positions agree with TRBD2. Per germline, CDR1 LGHNA and CDR2 YNFKEQ. This CDR3 is built from 15 residues. V gave up 3 bases and J gave up 2 bases; unmatched junction bases: 4.

CDR3 nucleotides: TGCGCCAGCAGCTTGGCTGGCAGGGGGTCATTAAATGAAAAACTGTTTTTT. Its translation: CASSLAGRGSLNEKLFF. J is TRBJ1-4 and V is TRBV5-1; 7 nucleotides line up with TRBD1. CDR3 size: 17 residues. CDR1 is SGHRS and CDR2 is YFSETQ in the germline V gene. With V trimmed by 0 bases and J by 5 bases, 10 bases remained unmatched.

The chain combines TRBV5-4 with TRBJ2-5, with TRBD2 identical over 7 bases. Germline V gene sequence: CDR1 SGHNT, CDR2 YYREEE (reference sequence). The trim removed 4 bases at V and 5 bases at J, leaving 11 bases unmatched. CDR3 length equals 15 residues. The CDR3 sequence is CASSQAGLHRETQYF. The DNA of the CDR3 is TGTGCCAGCAGCCAAGCGGGACTACATAGGGAGACCCAGTACTTC.

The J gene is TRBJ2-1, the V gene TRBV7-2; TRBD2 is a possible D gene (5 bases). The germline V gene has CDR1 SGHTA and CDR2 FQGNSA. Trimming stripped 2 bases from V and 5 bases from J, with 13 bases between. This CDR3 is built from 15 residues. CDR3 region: CASSLREKRHNEQFF. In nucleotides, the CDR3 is TGTGCCAGCAGCTTACGGGAAAAGCGACACAATGAGCAGTTCTTC.

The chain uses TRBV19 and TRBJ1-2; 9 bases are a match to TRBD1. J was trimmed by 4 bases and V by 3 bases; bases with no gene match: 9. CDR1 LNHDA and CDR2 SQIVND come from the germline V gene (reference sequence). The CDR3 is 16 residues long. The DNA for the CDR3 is TGTGCCAGTAGTATTAAAGTGGGACAGGGCCTCTATGGCTACACCTTC. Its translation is CASSIKVGQGLYGYTF. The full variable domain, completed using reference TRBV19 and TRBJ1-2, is DGGITQSPKYLFRKEGQNVTLSCEQNLNHDAMYWYRQDPGQGLRLIYYSQIVNDFQKGDIAEGYSVSREKKESFPLTVTSAQKNPTAFYLCASSIKVGQGLYGYTFGSGTRLTVV.

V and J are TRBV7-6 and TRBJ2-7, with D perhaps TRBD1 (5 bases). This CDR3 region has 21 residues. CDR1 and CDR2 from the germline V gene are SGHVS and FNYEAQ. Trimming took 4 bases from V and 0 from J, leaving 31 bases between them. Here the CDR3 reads CASSSGWFYRASTGLSYEQYF. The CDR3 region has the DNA TGTGCCAGCAGCTCCGGCTGGTTTTATAGGGCCTCCACAGGTCTCTCCTACGAGCAGTACTTC.

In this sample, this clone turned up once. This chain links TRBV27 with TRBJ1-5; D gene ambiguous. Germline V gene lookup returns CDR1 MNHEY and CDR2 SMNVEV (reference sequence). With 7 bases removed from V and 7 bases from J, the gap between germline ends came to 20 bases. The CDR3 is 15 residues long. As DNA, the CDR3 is TGTGCCAGCAAGGGATACGCTAGGGAGGGCCAGCCCCAGCATTTT. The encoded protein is CASKGYAREGQPQHF.

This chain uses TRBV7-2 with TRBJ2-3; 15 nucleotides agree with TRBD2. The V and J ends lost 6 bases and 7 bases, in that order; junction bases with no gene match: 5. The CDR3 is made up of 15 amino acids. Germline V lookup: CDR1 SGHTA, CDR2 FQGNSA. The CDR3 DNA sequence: TGTGCCAGCAGGGCCGGGACTAGCGGGAGGAATACGCAGTATTTT. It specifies CASRAGTSGRNTQYF. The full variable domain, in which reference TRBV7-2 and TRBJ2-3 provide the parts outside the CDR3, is GAGVSQSPSNKVTEKGKDVELRCDPISGHTALYWYRQSLGQGLEFLIYFQGNSAPDKSGLPSDRFSAERTGGSVSTLTIQRTQQEDSAVYLCASRAGTSGRNTQYFGPGTRLTVL.

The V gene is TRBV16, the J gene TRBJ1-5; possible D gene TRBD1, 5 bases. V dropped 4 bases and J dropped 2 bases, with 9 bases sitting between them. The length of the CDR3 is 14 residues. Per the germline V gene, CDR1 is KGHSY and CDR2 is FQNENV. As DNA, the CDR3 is TGTGCCAGCAGCCTCTCGACAGGCAATCAGCCCCAGCATTTT. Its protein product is CASSLSTGNQPQHF.

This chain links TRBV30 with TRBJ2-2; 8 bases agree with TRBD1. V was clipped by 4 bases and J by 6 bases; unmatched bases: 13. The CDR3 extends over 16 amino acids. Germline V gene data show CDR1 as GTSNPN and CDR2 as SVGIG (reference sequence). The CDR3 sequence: CAWTPKDRESAGELFF. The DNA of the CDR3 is TGTGCCTGGACTCCAAAGGACAGGGAATCTGCCGGGGAGCTGTTTTTT.

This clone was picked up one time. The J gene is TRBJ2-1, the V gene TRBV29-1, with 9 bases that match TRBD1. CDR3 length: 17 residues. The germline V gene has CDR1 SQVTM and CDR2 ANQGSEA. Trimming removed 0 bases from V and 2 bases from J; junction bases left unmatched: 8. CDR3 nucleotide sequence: TGCAGCGTTGAAGATCGTCCCGGACAGGGGCCCTACAATGAGCAGTTCTTC. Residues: CSVEDRPGQGPYNEQFF.

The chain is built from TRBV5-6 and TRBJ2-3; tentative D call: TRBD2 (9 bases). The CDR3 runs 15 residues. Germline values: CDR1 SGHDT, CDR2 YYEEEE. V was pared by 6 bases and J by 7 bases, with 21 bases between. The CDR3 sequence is CASTVRGREGNTQYF. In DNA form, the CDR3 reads TGTGCCAGCACTGTCAGGGGGCGGGAGGGAAATACGCAGTATTTT.